The rows below give T cell receptor beta chains drawn from one sample of a study of blood T cell repertoires in COVID-19. Profiled with immunoSEQ multiplex PCR; TCRdb holds only in-frame clones, not every one. This table holds under 250,000 clones, more than 70% found once. Sequenced material: peripheral blood. The receptors come from a woman between 45 and 60 years old with acute or convalescent COVID-19. The CDR3 runs from the conserved cysteine through the conserved F or W. The order of the fields is clone size, D gene, CDR3 length, J gene, V gene, CDR3 protein, CDR3 DNA. D genes are given only for firm matches. For some rows the clone size is stated as once, few or many, or as a class when expanded; others skip it.

>.|TRBD2|16|TRBJ2-3|TRBV19
CASSPGGLAGDDTQYF
TGTGCCAGTAGTCCCGGGGGACTAGCGGGAGACGATACGCAGTATTTT
>few|.|16|TRBJ1-3|TRBV3-1/TRBV3-2
CASSPLDSYSGNTIYF
TGTGCCAGCAGCCCCTTGGACAGCTACTCTGGAAACACCATATATTTT
>.|TRBD1|17|TRBJ2-2|TRBV9
CASSVALGQGPTGELFF
TGTGCCAGCAGCGTAGCACTCGGACAGGGGCCCACCGGGGAGCTGTTTTTT
>.|.|16|TRBJ2-1|TRBV7-3
CASSLLPGLTYNEQFF
TGTGCCAGCAGCTTACTCCCGGGTTTAACCTACAATGAGCAGTTCTTC
>.|.|14|TRBJ1-1|TRBV28
CASSSLNQDTEAFF
TGTGCCAGCAGTTCCTTGAATCAGGACACTGAAGCTTTCTTT
>.|TRBD1|14|TRBJ2-5|TRBV2
CASSGDKGGETQYF
TGTGCCAGCAGTGGGGACAAAGGGGGCGAGACCCAGTACTTC
>.|TRBD1|11|TRBJ1-2|TRBV6-5
CASSGGGGYTF
TGTGCCAGCTCAGGGGGCGGTGGCTACACCTTC
>few|.|15|TRBJ2-1|TRBV24-1
CATSDPGPKEEAQFF
TGTGCCACCAGTGACCCGGGTCCTAAGGAGGAGGCCCAGTTCTTC
>.|TRBD2|18|TRBJ2-7|TRBV28
CASSPGGSGSYGVYEQYF
TGTGCCAGCAGCCCTGGGGGTAGCGGGAGCTACGGGGTATACGAGCAGTACTTC
>.|.|15|TRBJ1-1|TRBV19
CASSIATRGYTEAFF
TGTGCCAGTAGTATCGCGACAAGGGGATACACTGAAGCTTTCTTT
>.|TRBD1|14|TRBJ1-4|TRBV30
CAWSPGQGAEKLFF
TGTGCCTGGAGCCCGGGACAGGGGGCGGAAAAACTGTTTTTT
>.|TRBD1|14|TRBJ1-1|TRBV6-4
CASSDRGQGTEAFF
TGTGCCAGCAGTGACAGGGGACAGGGGACTGAAGCTTTCTTT
>.|TRBD1|15|TRBJ1-1|TRBV5-1
CASSLIQGAFTEAFF
TGCGCCAGCAGCTTGATACAGGGGGCATTCACTGAAGCTTTCTTT
>.|TRBD2|15|TRBJ2-3|TRBV18
CASSQTSGITDTQYF
TGTGCCAGCTCGCAGACTAGCGGAATCACAGATACGCAGTATTTT
>.|.|14|TRBJ1-1|TRBV5-6
CASSLGLSGTEAFF
TGTGCCAGCAGCTTGGGATTGTCGGGCACTGAAGCTTTCTTT
>.|.|11|TRBJ2-3|TRBV12-3/TRBV12-4
CASSPGDTQYF
TGTGCCAGCAGTCCGGGGGATACGCAGTATTTT
>.|.|16|TRBJ2-2|TRBV3-1/TRBV3-2
CASSQLLLARTGELFF
TGTGCCAGCAGCCAACTTCTCCTAGCCCGCACCGGGGAGCTGTTTTTT